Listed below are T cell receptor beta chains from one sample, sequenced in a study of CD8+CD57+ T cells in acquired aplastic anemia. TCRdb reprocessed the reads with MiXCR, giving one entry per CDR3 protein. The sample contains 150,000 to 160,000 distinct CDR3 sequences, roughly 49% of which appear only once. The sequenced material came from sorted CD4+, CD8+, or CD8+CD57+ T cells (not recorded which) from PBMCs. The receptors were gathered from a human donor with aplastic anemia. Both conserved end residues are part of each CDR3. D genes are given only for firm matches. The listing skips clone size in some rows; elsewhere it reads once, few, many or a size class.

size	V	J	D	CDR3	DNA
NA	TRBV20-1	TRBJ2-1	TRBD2	CSAPYLTGTSGDEQFF	TGCAGTGCTCCATACCTAACCGGGACTAGCGGTGATGAGCAGTTCTTC
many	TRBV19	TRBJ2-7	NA	CASSIDGEGASSYEQYF	TGTGCCAGTAGTATTGACGGGGAGGGGGCGAGCTCCTACGAGCAGTACTTC
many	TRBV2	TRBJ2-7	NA	CASRNSYEQYF	TGTGCCAGCAGGAACTCCTACGAGCAGTACTTC
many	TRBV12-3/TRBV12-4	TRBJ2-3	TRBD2	CASSFYGGGGADTQYF	TGTGCCAGCAGTTTCTACGGCGGCGGGGGGGCAGATACGCAGTATTTT
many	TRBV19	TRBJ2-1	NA	CASSSQGGSYNEQFF	TGTGCCAGTAGCTCCCAGGGTGGCTCCTACAATGAGCAGTTCTTC
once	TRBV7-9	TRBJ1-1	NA	CARGLGEAFF	TGTGCCCGAGGGCTGGGTGAAGCTTTCTTT
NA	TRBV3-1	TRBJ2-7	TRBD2	CASSQDPSGATPPATYEQYF	TGTGCCAGCAGCCAAGACCCGAGCGGGGCCACCCCACCTGCCACCTACGAGCAGTACTTC
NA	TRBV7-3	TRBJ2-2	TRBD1	CASSSQGASTGELFF	TGTGCCAGCAGCTCCCAGGGGGCAAGTACCGGGGAGCTGTTTTTT
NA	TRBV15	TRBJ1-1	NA	CATSFGGSFEAFF	TGTGCCACCAGCTTTGGAGGGAGCTTTGAAGCTTTCTTT
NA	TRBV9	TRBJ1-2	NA	CASSVGGKANYGYTF	TGTGCCAGCAGCGTAGGGGGCAAGGCCAACTATGGCTACACCTTC
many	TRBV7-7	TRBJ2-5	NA	CASSLQGGQETQYF	TGTGCCAGCAGCCTACAGGGTGGGCAAGAGACCCAGTACTTC
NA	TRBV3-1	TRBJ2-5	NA	CASSQEGDRITQETQYF	TGTGCCAGCAGCCAAGAGGGAGACAGGATAACTCAAGAGACCCAGTACTTC
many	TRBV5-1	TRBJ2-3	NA	CASSLRDPTDTQYF	TGCGCCAGCAGCTTGAGGGACCCAACAGATACGCAGTATTTT
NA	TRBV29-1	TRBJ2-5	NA	CSVFRGETQYF	TGCAGCGTTTTCAGGGGTGAGACCCAGTACTTC
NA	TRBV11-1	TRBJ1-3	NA	CASSLAGGGSGNTIYF	TGTGCCAGCAGCTTAGCGGGAGGGGGCTCTGGAAACACCATATATTTT
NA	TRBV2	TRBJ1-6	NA	CASSESSGNSPLHF	TGTGCCAGCAGTGAATCCAGTGGTAATTCACCCCTCCACTTT
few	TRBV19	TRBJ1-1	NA	CASSDGKEVTEAFF	TGTGCCAGTAGTGACGGCAAGGAGGTCACTGAAGCTTTCTTT
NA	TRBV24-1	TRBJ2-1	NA	CATSDERGYEQFF	TGTGCCACCAGTGATGAAAGGGGGTATGAGCAGTTCTTC
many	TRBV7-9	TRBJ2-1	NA	CASSLATGSYNEQFF	TGTGCCAGCAGCTTAGCCACAGGGTCCTACAATGAGCAGTTCTTC
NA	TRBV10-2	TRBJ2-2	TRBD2	CASSGGRDTGELFF	TGCGCCAGCAGTGGTGGGAGGGACACCGGGGAGCTGTTTTTT
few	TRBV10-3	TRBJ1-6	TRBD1	CAATGDRGPSPLHF	TGTGCCGCAACCGGGGACAGGGGGCCTTCACCCCTCCACTTT
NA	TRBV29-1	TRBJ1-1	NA	CSVEEAAASGEAFF	TGCAGCGTTGAAGAGGCGGCGGCTTCAGGTGAAGCTTTCTTT
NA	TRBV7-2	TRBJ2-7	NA	CASSLSSGYEQYF	TGTGCCAGCAGCTTAAGTAGCGGCTACGAGCAGTACTTC
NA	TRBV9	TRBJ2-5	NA	CISSVARGYRQETQYF	TGTATCAGCAGCGTAGCGAGAGGGTACAGACAAGAGACCCAGTACTTC
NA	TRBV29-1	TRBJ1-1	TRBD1	CSLRQGNEAFF	TGCAGCCTCCGACAGGGGAATGAAGCTTTCTTT
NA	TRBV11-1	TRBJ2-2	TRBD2	CASSFWGYHSGGANTGELFF	TGTGCCAGCAGCTTTTGGGGATATCATAGCGGGGGGGCAAACACCGGGGAGCTGTTTTTT
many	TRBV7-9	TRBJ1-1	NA	CASSEGRIEAFF	TGTGCCAGCAGCGAAGGGAGAATTGAAGCTTTCTTT
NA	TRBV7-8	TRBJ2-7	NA	CASALLGGYEQYF	TGTGCCAGCGCATTACTAGGGGGTTACGAGCAGTACTTC
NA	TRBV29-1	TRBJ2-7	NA	CSVAGNEQYF	TGCAGCGTTGCAGGGAACGAGCAGTACTTC
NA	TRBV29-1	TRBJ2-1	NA	CSVVGVRGGEEQFF	TGCAGCGTTGTGGGGGTAAGGGGAGGTGAGGAGCAGTTCTTC
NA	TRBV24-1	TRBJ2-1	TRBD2	CATSDLPSGSQNEQFF	TGTGCCACCAGTGATTTGCCTAGCGGGAGTCAAAATGAGCAGTTCTTC
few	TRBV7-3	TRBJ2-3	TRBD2	CASSLVAGGQRDTQYF	TGTGCCAGCAGCTTAGTTGCGGGGGGGCAGAGAGATACGCAGTATTTT
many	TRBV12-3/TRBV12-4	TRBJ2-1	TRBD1	CASNPTGSSYNEQFF	TGTGCCAGCAACCCGACAGGGTCCTCCTACAATGAGCAGTTCTTC
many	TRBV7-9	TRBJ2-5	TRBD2	CASRDTLAGGQYF	TGTGCCAGCAGGGACACGCTAGCGGGGGGACAGTACTTC
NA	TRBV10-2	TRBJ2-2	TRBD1	CASSTGQGNIGELFF	TGCGCCAGCAGTACGGGACAGGGAAACATCGGGGAGCTGTTTTTT
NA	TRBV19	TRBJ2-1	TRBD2	CASSIASGGADEQFF	TGTGCCAGTAGTATCGCTAGCGGGGGGGCTGATGAGCAGTTCTTC
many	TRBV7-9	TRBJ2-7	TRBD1	CAITGTDTYEQYF	TGTGCCATCACCGGGACAGATACCTACGAGCAGTACTTC
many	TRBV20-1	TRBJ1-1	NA	CSARTLDRNTEAFF	TGCAGTGCTAGGACGCTGGATAGGAACACTGAAGCTTTCTTT
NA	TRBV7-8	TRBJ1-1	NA	CASSSTGRDTEAFF	TGTGCCAGCAGTTCTACAGGGAGGGACACTGAAGCTTTCTTT
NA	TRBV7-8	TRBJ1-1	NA	CASSLGDEAFF	TGTGCCAGCAGCTTAGGGGATGAAGCTTTCTTT